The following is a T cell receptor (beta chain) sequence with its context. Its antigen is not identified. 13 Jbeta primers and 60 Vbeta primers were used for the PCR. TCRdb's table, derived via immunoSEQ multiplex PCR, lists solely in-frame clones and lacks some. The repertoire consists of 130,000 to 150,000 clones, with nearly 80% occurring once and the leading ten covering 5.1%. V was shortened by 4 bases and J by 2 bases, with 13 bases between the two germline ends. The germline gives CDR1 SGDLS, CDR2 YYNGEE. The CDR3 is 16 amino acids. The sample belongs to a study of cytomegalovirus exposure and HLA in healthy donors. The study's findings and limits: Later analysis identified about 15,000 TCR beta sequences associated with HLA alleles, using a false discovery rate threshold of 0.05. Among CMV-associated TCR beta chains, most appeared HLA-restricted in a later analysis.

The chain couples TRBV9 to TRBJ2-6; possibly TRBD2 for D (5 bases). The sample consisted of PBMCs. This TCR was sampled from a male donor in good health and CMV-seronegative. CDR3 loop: CASSPGGAAGANVLTF. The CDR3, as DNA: TGTGCCAGCAGCCCCGGAGGAGCCGCTGGGGCCAACGTCCTGACTTTC.